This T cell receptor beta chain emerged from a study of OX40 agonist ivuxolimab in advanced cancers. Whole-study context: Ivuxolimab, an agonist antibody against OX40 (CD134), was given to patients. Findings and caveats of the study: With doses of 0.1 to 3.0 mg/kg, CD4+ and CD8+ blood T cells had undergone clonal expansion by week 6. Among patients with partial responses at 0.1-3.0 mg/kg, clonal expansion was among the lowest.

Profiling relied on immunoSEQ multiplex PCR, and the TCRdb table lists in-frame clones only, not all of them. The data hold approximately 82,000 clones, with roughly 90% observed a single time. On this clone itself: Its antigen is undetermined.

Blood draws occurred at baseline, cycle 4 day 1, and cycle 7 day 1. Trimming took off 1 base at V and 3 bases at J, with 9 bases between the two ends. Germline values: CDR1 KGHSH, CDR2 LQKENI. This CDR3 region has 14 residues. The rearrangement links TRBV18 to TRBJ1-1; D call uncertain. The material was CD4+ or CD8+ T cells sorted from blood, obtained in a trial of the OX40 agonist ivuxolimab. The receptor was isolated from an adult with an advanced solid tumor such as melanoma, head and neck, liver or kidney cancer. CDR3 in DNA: TGTGCCAGCTCACCACAATGGGGATACACTGAAGCTTTCTTT. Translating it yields CASSPQWGYTEAFF.